Listed here is a single TCR beta chain. What it binds is not known. The record originates from a study of post-analysis software for immune sequencing data. Study-wide results and caveats: By F measure, samples from a shared preparation batch strongly co-clustered. Several TRBV segments (TRBV5-6, TRBV5-1 and TRBV20-1 among them) occurred more frequently in patients than in controls.

CDR3 length: 14 residues. Germline values: CDR1 SEHNR, CDR2 FQNEAQ (reference sequence). Trimming took off 5 bases at V and 11 bases at J, with 21 bases between the two ends. Each TCR beta cDNA library carried unique molecular identifiers. The T cell input of about 0.95 to 11 million gave about half a million cDNA molecules. TCRdb analysed the PCR reads with MiXCR anew, one entry per CDR3 protein. The sample consists of roughly 410,000 distinct CDR3 sequences, roughly 38% of them appearing once. The sequence was collected from a girl aged 10 to 17 with multiple sclerosis. Sample: blood. This sequence joins TRBV7-9 and TRBJ1-1; possible D gene TRBD1, 5 bases. The CDR3 protein is CASSPEGRTKGAFF. In DNA form, the CDR3 reads TGTGCCAGCAGCCCTGAAGGTCGCACTAAGGGGGCTTTCTTT.